Each of the 27 T cell receptor beta chains below was sequenced from the same sample in a study of shared clonotypes between healthy human individuals. The repertoire was sequenced with immunoSEQ multiplex PCR; TCRdb's copy has only in-frame clones and lacks some. In the table there are about 730,000 clones, 72% of which are singletons. The sample was memory CD4+ T cells sorted from blood. Subset reported: CD45RA-negative fraction. These receptors all stem from a woman in her 30s in good health.

This clone was seen once. This chain joins TRBV2 and TRBJ2-5; 10 positions agree with TRBD2. The J segment lost 4 bases and the V segment lost 7 bases, leaving 15 bases of the junction unmatched. Germline values: CDR1 SNHLY, CDR2 FYNNEI. The CDR3 contains 17 residues. The chain's CDR3 is CASNLLAGVAVGETQYF. The CDR3 nucleotides are TGTGCCAGCAATTTGCTAGCGGGAGTGGCAGTAGGAGAGACCCAGTACTTC.

This clone occurred a few times. The chain links TRBV9 to TRBJ2-7; 9 positions agree with TRBD2. There are 14 residues in the CDR3. Germline CDR1 SGDLS, CDR2 YYNGEE. Trimming removed 5 bases from V and 4 bases from J; junction bases left unmatched: 7. CDR3 protein: CASRLLAGNYEQYF. DNA for the CDR3: TGTGCCAGCAGACTCCTAGCGGGAAATTACGAGCAGTACTTC.

The V gene is TRBV5-1, the J gene TRBJ2-7; the D gene could be TRBD1 or TRBD2 (5 bases each). The CDR3 is made up of 14 amino acids. Trimming pared 5 bases from V and 0 bases from J, leaving 12 bases between. In germline, CDR1 is SGHRS, CDR2 YFSETQ. Here the CDR3 reads CASSDVGASYEQYF. CDR3 DNA: TGCGCCAGCAGTGACGTCGGGGCCTCCTACGAGCAGTACTTC.

V usage is TRBV27 and J usage is TRBJ1-1; TRBD1 agrees at 9 bases. Trimming cost V 3 bases and J 5 bases; bases outside gene matches: 7. This CDR3 region has 15 residues. Germline CDR1 and CDR2: MNHEY and SMNVEV (reference sequence). CDR3 sequence: CASSLGQGMRTEAFF. CDR3 nucleotide sequence: TGTGCCAGCAGTTTGGGACAGGGAATGAGGACTGAAGCTTTCTTT.

The sample holds one count of this clone. The chain employs TRBV28 and TRBJ2-7; 8 nucleotides align to TRBD2. This CDR3 has 15 residues. The junction had 7 bases not matched to a gene; V was cut back by 3 bases and J by 3 bases. CDR1 and CDR2 from the germline V gene are MDHEN and SYDVKM. The CDR3 region is CASSLSGSLSYEQYF. CDR3 in DNA: TGTGCCAGCAGTTTGAGCGGGAGTCTAAGCTACGAGCAGTACTTC.

This chain links TRBV29-1 with TRBJ2-7; 7 nucleotides match TRBD2. The V gene's germline CDR1 is SQVTM and CDR2 ANQGSEA. The CDR3 runs 14 residues. J gave up 4 bases and V 5 bases, and 11 bases lay outside the gene matches. The CDR3 DNA reads as TGCAGCGTTCCCGTTGGTAGCGGGCATTACGAGCAGTACTTC. This encodes CSVPVGSGHYEQYF.

Turning to this clone: Sequence at one end of the junction differs from germline and may be a read error. This chain links TRBV25-1 with TRBJ2-4, with TRBD2 matching 7 bases. Germline loops: CDR1 MGHDK, CDR2 SYGVNS. The CDR3 spans 12 residues. CDR3 amino acids: CASSEAGGTLHF. The CDR3 region has the DNA TGTGCCAGCAGTGAGGCCGGGGGGACCCTACACTTC.

The V and J genes are TRBV7-9 and TRBJ2-1; D remains unclear. Germline V gene data show CDR1 as SEHNR and CDR2 as FQNEAQ (reference sequence). The CDR3 sequence is 19 residues long. V was pared by 1 base and J by 4 bases, with 23 bases between. The CDR3 spells CASSLDYGYMGINYNEQFF. In nucleotides, the CDR3 is TGTGCCAGCAGCTTAGATTACGGTTACATGGGAATTAATTACAATGAGCAGTTCTTC.

The chain uses TRBV7-9 and TRBJ2-3; 8 nucleotides align to TRBD2. V lost 7 bases, J lost 8 bases, and 14 bases stayed unmatched. This CDR3 region has 15 residues. Per the germline V gene, CDR1 is SEHNR and CDR2 is FQNEAQ (reference sequence). The CDR3 DNA reads as TGTGCCAGCACTCCCCGGGGGGGCAGGCGTGGTACGCAGTATTTT. This encodes CASTPRGGRRGTQYF.

The table lists this clone with a few counts. The rearrangement joins TRBV5-6 to TRBJ2-2; D is uncertain. Trimming removed 5 bases from V and 0 bases from J, with 11 bases in between. The CDR3 has 15 amino acids. The germline CDR1 and CDR2 sequences are SGHDT and YYEEEE. The DNA for the CDR3 is TGTGCCAGCAGAGAGACGCTATCGAACACCGGGGAGCTGTTTTTT. Amino acids: CASRETLSNTGELFF. Looking up the rest from reference TRBV5-6 and TRBJ2-2 gives the full variable domain: DAGVTQSPTHLIKTRGQQVTLRCSPKSGHDTVSWYQQALGQGPQFIFQYYEEEERQRGNFPDRFSGHQFPNYSSELNVNALLLGDSALYLCASRETLSNTGELFFGEGSRLTVL.

This chain uses TRBV11-2 with TRBJ2-7; D call uncertain. The CDR3 contains 13 residues. Trimming cost V 1 base and J 4 bases, with 8 bases left between them. Germline V lookup: CDR1 SGHAT, CDR2 FQNNGV. CDR3 sequence reads: CASSLVLEYEQYF. The CDR3, as DNA: TGTGCCAGCAGCTTAGTGTTGGAGTACGAGCAGTACTTC.

The genes are TRBV7-6 and TRBJ2-1; D remains unclear. The V end was cut by 0 bases, the J end by 7 bases, with 10 bases between. The CDR3 is 14 amino acids. Germline CDR1 is SGHVS and CDR2 is FNYEAQ. The CDR3 nucleotides read TGTGCCAGCAGCTTAGCGGCCCTACAGAATGAGCAGTTCTTC. It specifies CASSLAALQNEQFF.

This chain connects TRBV7-9 to TRBJ1-2; 9 nucleotides match TRBD1. Germline loops: CDR1 SEHNR, CDR2 FQNEAQ (reference sequence). CDR3 length: 15 residues. The trim removed 4 bases at V and 8 bases at J, leaving 11 bases unmatched. The CDR3 nucleotides are TGTGCCAGCAGCTCCACCGGGACAGGGTTCCTAGGCTACACCTTC. Translation gives CASSSTGTGFLGYTF.

This sequence joins TRBV28 and TRBJ2-5; D perhaps matches TRBD1 (6 bases). Trimming removed 7 bases at V and 1 base at J, with 10 bases between. The CDR3 has 13 residues. CDR1 is MDHEN and CDR2 is SYDVKM in the germline V gene. The CDR3 sequence is CASTQGSQETQYF. As DNA, the CDR3 is TGTGCCAGCACCCAGGGGAGCCAAGAGACCCAGTACTTC.

To note about this clone: The sample holds other DNA sequences that translate to the same CDR3. CDR3 loop: CASSGNRDQPQHF. The CDR3 nucleotides are TGTGCCAGCAGTGGAAACAGGGACCAGCCCCAGCATTTT. The rearrangement uses TRBV6-1 and TRBJ1-5; possible D gene TRBD1, 6 bases. CDR3 length equals 13 residues. Per germline, CDR1 MNHNS and CDR2 SASEGT. V lost 4 bases to trimming and J lost 7 bases, with 11 bases between them.

This clone has more than one count but fewer than ten. Since a much larger clone is just one base distant, this may be a read error. This rearrangement joins TRBV4-1 to TRBJ1-2, with 7 nucleotides matching TRBD1. After removal of 1 base from V and 0 bases from J, the junction contained 2 bases not matched to a gene. Per germline, CDR1 MGHRA and CDR2 YSYEKL. The CDR3 spans 15 residues. The CDR3 protein is CASSQGQGANYGYTF. For the CDR3, the DNA is TGCGCCAGCAGCCAAGGACAGGGAGCTAACTATGGCTACACCTTC.

The V gene is TRBV5-1, the J gene TRBJ2-1; 9 bases are a match to TRBD2. This CDR3 comprises 15 residues. CDR1 is SGHRS, CDR2 YFSETQ, per germline. V lost 4 bases and J lost 4; bases outside the gene matches: 6. The DNA for the CDR3 is TGCGCCAGCAGCGACGAGCGGGAGGTTTACAATGAGCAGTTCTTC. It yields the protein CASSDEREVYNEQFF.

This clone showed up just a few times. Other nucleotide sequences in the sample specify the same CDR3. The chain recombines TRBV11-2 with TRBJ1-2; the D gene is possibly TRBD1 (6 bases). CDR3 length: 12 amino acids. The germline gives CDR1 SGHAT, CDR2 FQNNGV. V was pared by 5 bases and J by 6 bases, with 10 bases between. Written as DNA, the CDR3 is TGTGCCAGCAGCCCAAACAGGGATGGCTACACCTTC. It yields the protein CASSPNRDGYTF.

A single count supports this clone. This rearrangement joins TRBV25-1 to TRBJ2-3; TRBD2 might be the D (6 bases). CDR1 MGHDK and CDR2 SYGVNS come from the germline V gene. The CDR3 is made up of 17 amino acids. V was trimmed by 5 bases and J by 5 bases, leaving 23 bases between them. As DNA, the CDR3 is TGTGCCAGCAGTCCCGCTCATTCGAGGGAGGACGTAGATACGCAGTATTTT. This sequence encodes CASSPAHSREDVDTQYF.

This clone was found many times. At the DNA level, this CDR3 is encoded by other sequences in the same sample as well. J is TRBJ2-2 and V is TRBV9; tentative D call: TRBD1 (6 bases). In germline, CDR1 is SGDLS, CDR2 YYNGEE. Trimming pared 3 bases from V and 7 bases from J, leaving 10 bases between. CDR3 length: 13 residues. This chain's CDR3 is CASSAQGVGELFF. For the CDR3, the DNA is TGTGCCAGCAGCGCACAGGGAGTCGGGGAGCTGTTTTTT.

This clone was counted at least ten times. This chain uses TRBV9 with TRBJ2-7, with 7 bases aligning to TRBD1. V gave up 0 bases and J gave up 2 bases; unmatched junction bases: 5. The CDR3 spans 15 residues. Per the germline V gene, CDR1 is SGDLS and CDR2 is YYNGEE. The CDR3 here is CASSVEQGNAYEQYF. CDR3 in DNA: TGTGCCAGCAGCGTAGAACAGGGGAACGCCTACGAGCAGTACTTC.

The chain joins TRBV6-6 to TRBJ2-7; no definite D call. This CDR3 has 13 residues. The germline CDR1 and CDR2 sequences are MNHNY and SVGAGI (reference sequence). Trimming removed 6 bases from V and 3 bases from J, with 12 bases in between. In nucleotides, the CDR3 is TGTGCCAGCAGCAAAACCGGAGACTACGAGCAGTACTTC. Protein product: CASSKTGDYEQYF.

This chain connects TRBV5-1 to TRBJ1-2; D is ambiguous. This CDR3 has 14 amino acids. Germline CDR1 SGHRS, CDR2 YFSETQ. Deletions cut 3 bases from V and 8 bases from J, with 17 bases between. CDR3 sequence (DNA): TGCGCCAGCAGCTCCCCGGGCCAGGAGTGGGGCTACACCTTC. Amino acids: CASSSPGQEWGYTF.

The chain combines TRBV27 with TRBJ1-3; no clear D gene. V lost 5 bases and J lost 0, with 11 bases in between. Germline V gene data show CDR1 as MNHEY and CDR2 as SMNVEV (reference sequence). The CDR3 runs to 15 residues. CDR3 sequence: CASSPRRFSGNTIYF. The CDR3 coding sequence is TGTGCCAGCAGTCCCCGCCGGTTCTCTGGAAACACCATATATTTT.

The CDR3 region has the DNA TGTGCCAGCAGTCTCCCTACCCTCCACTTT. This sequence encodes CASSLPTLHF. This rearrangement joins TRBV27 to TRBJ1-6; D unclear. The CDR3 is 10 amino acids. The V end was cut by 5 bases, the J end by 14 bases, with 7 bases between. Germline V CDR1 and CDR2: MNHEY, SMNVEV (reference sequence).

CDR3 in DNA: TGCGCCAGCAGCCAAGAGGGGGCCGGGAATTCACCCCTCCACTTT. This encodes CASSQEGAGNSPLHF. The V gene is TRBV4-1, the J gene TRBJ1-6; a possible D gene is TRBD1 (6 bases). Per germline, CDR1 MGHRA and CDR2 YSYEKL. Trimming cost V 0 bases and J 7 bases, with 10 bases left between them. The CDR3 covers 15 residues.

This clone appeared a few times. This rearrangement joins TRBV11-2 to TRBJ2-5; D not resolved. CDR1 and CDR2 from the germline V gene are SGHAT and FQNNGV. V was clipped by 4 bases and J by 5 bases, with 5 bases between them. CDR3 length: 11 residues. CDR3 DNA sequence: TGTGCCAGCAGCTACGGGGAGACCCAGTACTTC. Encoded protein: CASSYGETQYF.